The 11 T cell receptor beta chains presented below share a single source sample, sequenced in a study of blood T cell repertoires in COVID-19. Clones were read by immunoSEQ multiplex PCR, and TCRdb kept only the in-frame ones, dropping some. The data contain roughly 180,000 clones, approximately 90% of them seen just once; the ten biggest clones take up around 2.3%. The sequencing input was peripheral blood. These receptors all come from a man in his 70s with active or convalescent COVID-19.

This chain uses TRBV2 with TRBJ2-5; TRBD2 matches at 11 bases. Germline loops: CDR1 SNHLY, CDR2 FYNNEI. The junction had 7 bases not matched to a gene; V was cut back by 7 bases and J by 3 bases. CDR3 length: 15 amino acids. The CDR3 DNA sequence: TGTGCCAGCACCCTAGCGGGGGGCACTAAAGAGACCCAGTACTTC. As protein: CASTLAGGTKETQYF.

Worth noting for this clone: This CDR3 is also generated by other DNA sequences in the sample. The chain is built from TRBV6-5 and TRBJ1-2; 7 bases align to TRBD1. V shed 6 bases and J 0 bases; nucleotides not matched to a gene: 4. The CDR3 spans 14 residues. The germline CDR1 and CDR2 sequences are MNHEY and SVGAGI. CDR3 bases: TGTGCCAGCAGGAACAGGGGACCTAACTATGGCTACACCTTC. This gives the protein CASRNRGPNYGYTF.

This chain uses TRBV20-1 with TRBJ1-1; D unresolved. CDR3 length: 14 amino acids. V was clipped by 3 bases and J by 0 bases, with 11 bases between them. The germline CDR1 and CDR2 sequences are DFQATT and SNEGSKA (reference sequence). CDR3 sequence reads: CSASKRLMNTEAFF. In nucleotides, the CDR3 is TGCAGTGCTAGTAAGCGGTTAATGAACACTGAAGCTTTCTTT.

CDR3 coding DNA: TGTGCCAGCAGCAAATGTATGTTCGAGAGGGTGTTGACAGGGGCGTTTAATAGGCAGCCCCAGCATTTT. Residues: CASSKCMFERVLTGAFNRQPQHF. V and J are TRBV21-1 and TRBJ1-5; TRBD1 is the table's D call, not checked against the DNA. TRBV21-1 is classified as a pseudogene. The CDR3 consists of 23 residues.

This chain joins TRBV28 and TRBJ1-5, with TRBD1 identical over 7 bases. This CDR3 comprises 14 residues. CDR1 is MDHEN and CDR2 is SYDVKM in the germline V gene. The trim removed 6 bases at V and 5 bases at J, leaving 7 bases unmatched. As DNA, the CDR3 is TGTGCCAGCAGGATGACAGGGCTCCATCAGCCCCAGCATTTT. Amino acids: CASRMTGLHQPQHF.

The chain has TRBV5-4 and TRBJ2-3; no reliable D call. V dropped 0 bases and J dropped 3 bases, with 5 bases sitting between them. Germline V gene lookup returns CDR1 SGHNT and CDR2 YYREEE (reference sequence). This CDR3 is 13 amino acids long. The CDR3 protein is CASSLDATDTQYF. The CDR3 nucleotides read TGTGCCAGCAGCTTGGACGCGACAGATACGCAGTATTTT.

CDR3 coding DNA: TGTGCCAGCAGCCTACTAGGAGACCCTGAGGACTATGGCTACACCTTC. Amino acid sequence: CASSLLGDPEDYGYTF. The V and J genes are TRBV7-9 and TRBJ1-2; D unresolved. Trimming took off 5 bases at V and 3 bases at J, with 19 bases between the two ends. Germline lookup yields CDR1 SEHNR and CDR2 FQNEAQ (reference sequence). The length of the CDR3 is 16 residues.

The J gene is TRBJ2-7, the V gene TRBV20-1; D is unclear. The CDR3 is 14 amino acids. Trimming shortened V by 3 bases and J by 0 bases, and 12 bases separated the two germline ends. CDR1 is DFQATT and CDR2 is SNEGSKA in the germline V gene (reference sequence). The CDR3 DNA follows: TGCAGTGCTAGTCGTAGGAGTAGCTCCTACGAGCAGTACTTC. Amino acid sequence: CSASRRSSSYEQYF.

CDR3 loop: CASSFRGSYEQYF. CDR3 sequence (DNA): TGTGCCAGCAGCTTTCGGGGCTCCTACGAGCAGTACTTC. The rearrangement joins TRBV7-8 to TRBJ2-7; perhaps TRBD2 as D (5 bases). The germline V gene encodes CDR1 SGHVS and CDR2 FQNEAQ. CDR3 length: 13 amino acids. V lost 3 bases, J lost 0 bases, and 6 bases lay in between.

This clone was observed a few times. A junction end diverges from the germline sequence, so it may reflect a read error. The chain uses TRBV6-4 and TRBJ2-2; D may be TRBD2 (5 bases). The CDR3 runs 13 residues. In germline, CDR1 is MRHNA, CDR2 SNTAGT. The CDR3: CASRDLNTGELFF. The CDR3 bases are TGTGCCAGCAGGGACTTAAACACCGGGGAGCTGTTTTTT.

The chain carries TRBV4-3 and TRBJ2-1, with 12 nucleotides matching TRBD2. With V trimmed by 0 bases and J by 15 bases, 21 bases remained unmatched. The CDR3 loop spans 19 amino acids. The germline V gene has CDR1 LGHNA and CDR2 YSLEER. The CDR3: CASSQDTTSGRPFTMRRFF. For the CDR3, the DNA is TGCGCCAGCAGCCAAGATACCACTAGCGGGAGGCCTTTTACAATGAGACGGTTCTTC.